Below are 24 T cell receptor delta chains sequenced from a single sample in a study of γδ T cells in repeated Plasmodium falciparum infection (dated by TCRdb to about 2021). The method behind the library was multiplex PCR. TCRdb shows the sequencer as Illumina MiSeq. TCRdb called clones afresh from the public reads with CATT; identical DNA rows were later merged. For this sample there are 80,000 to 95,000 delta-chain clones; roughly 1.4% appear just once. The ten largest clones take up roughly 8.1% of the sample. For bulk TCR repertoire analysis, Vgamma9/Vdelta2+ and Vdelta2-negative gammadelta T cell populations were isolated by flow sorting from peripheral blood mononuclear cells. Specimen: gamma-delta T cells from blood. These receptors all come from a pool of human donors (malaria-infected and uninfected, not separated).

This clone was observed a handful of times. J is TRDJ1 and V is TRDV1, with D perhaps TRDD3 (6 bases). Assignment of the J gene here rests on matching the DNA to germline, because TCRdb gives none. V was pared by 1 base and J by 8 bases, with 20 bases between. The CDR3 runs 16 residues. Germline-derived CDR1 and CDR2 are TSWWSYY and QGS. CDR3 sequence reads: CALGEPVRRWIPKLIF. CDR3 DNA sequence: TGTGCTCTTGGGGAACCGGTCCGAAGGTGGATACCCAAACTCATCTTT.

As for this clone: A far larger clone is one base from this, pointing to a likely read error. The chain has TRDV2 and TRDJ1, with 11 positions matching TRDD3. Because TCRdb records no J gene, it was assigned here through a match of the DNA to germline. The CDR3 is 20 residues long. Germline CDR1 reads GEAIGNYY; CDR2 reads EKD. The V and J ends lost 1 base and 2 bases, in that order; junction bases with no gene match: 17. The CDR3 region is CACDTLEGWGIRRGTDKLIF. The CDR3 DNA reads TGTGCCTGTGACACGCTTGAGGGATGGGGGATACGGCGGGGGACCGATAAACTCATCTTT.

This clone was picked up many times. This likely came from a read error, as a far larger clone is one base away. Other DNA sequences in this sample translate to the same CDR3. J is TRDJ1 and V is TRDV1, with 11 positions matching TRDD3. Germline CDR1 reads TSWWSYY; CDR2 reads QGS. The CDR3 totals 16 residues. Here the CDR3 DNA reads TGTGCTCTTGGGGAGCTCAACTGGGGGATAACCGATAAGCTCATCTTT. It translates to CALGELNWGITDKLIF.

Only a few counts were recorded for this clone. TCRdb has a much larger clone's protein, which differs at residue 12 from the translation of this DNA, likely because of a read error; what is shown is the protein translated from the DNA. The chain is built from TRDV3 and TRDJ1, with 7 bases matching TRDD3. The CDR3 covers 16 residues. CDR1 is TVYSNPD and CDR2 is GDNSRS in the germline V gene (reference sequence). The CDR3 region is CAFLHWGNTYTGKLIF. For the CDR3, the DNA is TGTGCCTTCCTTCACTGGGGCAATACGTACACCGGTAAACTCATCTTT.

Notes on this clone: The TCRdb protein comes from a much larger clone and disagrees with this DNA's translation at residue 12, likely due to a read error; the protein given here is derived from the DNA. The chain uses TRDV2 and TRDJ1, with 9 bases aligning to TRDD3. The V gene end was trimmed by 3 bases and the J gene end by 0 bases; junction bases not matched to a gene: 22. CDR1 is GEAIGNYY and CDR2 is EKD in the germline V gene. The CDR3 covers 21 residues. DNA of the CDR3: TGTGCCTGTGACCAGGGACAATTACTGGGGGACCGCTTAAGCAACACCGATAAACTCATCTTT. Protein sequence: CACDQGQLLGDRLSNTDKLIF.

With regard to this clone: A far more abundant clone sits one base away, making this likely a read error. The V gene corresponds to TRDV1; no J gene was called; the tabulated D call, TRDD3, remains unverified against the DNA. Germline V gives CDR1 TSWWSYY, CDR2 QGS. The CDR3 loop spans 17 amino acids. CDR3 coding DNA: TGTGCTCTTGGGGAACTAGACCTCCAGTTATACACCGATAAGCTCATCTTT. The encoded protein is CALGELDLQLYTDKLIF.

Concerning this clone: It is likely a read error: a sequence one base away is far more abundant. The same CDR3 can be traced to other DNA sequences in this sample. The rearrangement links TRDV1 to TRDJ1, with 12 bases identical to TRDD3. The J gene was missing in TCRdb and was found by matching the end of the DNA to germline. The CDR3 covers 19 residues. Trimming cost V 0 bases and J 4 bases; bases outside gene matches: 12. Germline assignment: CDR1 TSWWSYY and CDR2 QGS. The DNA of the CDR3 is TGTGCTCTTGGGGAACTGGGTTCCTGGGGGATACGAGACGGCGATAAACTCATCTTT. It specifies CALGELGSWGIRDGDKLIF.

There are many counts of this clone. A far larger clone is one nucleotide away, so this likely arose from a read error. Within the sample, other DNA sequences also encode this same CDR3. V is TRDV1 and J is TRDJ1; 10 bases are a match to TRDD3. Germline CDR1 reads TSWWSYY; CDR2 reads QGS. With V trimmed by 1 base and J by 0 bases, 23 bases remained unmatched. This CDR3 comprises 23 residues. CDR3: CALGEQPCTGGYADVLYTDKLIF. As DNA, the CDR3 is TGTGCTCTTGGGGAACAGCCTTGTACAGGGGGATACGCTGATGTGCTGTACACCGATAAACTCATCTTT.

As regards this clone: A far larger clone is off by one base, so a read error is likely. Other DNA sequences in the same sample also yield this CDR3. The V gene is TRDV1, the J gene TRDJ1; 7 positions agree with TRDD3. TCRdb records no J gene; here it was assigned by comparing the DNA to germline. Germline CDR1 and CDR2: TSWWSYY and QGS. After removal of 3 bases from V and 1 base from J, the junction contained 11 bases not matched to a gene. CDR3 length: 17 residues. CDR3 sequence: CALGDISGGFLTDKLIF. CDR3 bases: TGTGCTCTTGGGGACATCTCCGGGGGATTCCTCACCGATAAACTCATCTTT.

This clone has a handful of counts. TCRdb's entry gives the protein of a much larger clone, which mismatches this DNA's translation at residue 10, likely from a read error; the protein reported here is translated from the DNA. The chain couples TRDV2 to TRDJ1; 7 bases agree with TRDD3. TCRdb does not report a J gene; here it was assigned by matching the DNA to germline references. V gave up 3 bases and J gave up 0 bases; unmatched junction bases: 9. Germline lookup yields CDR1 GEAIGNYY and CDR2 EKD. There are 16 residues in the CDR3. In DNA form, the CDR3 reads TGTGCCTGTGACGGCGTACTGGGGCAGGACACCGATAAACTCATCTTT. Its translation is CACDGVLGQDTDKLIF.

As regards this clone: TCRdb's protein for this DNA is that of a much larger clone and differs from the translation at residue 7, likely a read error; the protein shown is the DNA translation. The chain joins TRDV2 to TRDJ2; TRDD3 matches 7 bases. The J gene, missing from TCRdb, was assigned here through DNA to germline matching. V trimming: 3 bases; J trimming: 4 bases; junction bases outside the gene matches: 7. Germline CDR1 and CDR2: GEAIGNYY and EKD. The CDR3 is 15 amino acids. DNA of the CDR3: TGTGCCTGTGACGTACTGAGGGATACGACAGCACAACTCTTCTTT. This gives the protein CACDVLRDTTAQLFF.

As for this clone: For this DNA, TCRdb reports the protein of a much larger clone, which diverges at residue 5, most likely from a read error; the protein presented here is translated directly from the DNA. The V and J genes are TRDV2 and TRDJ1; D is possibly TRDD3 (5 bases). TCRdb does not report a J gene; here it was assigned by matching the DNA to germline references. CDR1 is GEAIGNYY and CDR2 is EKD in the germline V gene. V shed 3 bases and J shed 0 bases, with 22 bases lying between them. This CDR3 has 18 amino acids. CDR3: CACDALDWNELYTDKLIF. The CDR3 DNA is TGTGCCTGTGACGCTCTGGACTGGAATGAGCTATACACCGATAAACTCATCTTT.

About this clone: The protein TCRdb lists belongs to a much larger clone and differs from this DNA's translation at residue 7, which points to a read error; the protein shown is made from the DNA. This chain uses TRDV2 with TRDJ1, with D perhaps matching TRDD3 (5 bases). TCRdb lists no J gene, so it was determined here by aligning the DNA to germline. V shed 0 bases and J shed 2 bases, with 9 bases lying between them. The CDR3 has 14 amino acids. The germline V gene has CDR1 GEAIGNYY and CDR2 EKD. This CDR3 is CACDTVAGTDKLIF. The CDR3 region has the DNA TGTGCCTGTGACACCGTAGCTGGGACCGATAAACTCATCTTT.

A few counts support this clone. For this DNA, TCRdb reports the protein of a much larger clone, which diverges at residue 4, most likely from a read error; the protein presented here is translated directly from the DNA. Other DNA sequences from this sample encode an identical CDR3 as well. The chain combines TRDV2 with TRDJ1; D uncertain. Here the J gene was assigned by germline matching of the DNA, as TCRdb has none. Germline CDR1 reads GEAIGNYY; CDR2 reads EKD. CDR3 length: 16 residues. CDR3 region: CACNTEEEEGTDKLIF. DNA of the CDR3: TGTGCCTGTAACACCGAGGAGGAAGAGGGCACCGATAAACTCATCTTT.

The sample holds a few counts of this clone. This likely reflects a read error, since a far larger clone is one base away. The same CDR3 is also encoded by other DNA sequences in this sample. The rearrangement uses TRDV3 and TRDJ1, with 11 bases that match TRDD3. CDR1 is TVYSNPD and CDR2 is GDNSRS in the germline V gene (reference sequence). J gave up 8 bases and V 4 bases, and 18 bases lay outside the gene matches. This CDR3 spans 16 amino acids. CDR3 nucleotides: TGTGCCTCCTTACAAAGGGGGGTGGGGGATACGCCGAAACTCATCTTT. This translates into CASLQRGVGDTPKLIF.

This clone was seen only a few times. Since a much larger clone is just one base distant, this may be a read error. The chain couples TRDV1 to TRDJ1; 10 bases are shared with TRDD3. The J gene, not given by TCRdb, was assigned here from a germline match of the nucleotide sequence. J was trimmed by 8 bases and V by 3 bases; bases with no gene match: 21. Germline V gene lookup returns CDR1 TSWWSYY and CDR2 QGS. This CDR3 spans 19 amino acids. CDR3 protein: CALGDSLLLGDTSKPKLIF. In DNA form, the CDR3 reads TGTGCTCTTGGGGATAGCCTACTTTTGGGGGATACTTCTAAGCCGAAACTCATCTTT.

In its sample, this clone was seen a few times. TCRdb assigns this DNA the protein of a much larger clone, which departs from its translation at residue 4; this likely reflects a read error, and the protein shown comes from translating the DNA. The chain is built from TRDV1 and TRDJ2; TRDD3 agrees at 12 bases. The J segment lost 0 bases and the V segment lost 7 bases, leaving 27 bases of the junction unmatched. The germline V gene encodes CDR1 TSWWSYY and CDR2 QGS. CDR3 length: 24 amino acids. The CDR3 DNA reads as TGTGCTCTTGAGCCTTCCTACCCTGTGCGGGACCATACTGGGGGATACACTTTGACAGCACAACTCTTCTTT. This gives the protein CALEPSYPVRDHTGGYTLTAQLFF.

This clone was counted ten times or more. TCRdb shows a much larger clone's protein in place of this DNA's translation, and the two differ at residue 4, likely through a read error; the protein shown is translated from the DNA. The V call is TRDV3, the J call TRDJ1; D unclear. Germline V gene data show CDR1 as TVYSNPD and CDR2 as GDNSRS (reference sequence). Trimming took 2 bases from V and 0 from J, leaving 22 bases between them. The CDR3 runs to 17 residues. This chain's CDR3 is CAFGWSLRVWYTDKLIF. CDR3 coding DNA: TGTGCCTTTGGTTGGAGTCTTCGGGTCTGGTACACCGATAAACTCATCTTT.

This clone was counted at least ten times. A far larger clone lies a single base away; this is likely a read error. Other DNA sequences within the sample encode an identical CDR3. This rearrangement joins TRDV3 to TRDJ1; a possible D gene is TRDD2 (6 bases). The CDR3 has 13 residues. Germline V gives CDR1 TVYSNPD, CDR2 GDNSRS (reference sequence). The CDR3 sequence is CAFLAPGTDKLIF. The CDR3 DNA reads TGTGCTTTCCTAGCCCCTGGGACCGATAAACTCATCTTT.

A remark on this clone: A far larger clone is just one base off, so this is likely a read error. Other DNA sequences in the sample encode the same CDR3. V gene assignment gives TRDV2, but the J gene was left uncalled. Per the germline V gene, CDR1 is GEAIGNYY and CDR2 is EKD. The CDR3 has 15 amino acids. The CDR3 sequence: CACDTDSWDTRQMFF. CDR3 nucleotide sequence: TGTGCCTGTGACACCGACTCCTGGGACACCCGACAGATGTTCTTC.

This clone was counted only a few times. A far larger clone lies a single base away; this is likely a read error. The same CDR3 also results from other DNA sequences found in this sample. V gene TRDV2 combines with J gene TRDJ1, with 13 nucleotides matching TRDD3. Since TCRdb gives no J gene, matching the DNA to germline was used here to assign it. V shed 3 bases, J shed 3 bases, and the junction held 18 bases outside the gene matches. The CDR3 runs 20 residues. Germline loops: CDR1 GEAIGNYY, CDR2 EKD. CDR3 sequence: CACDSLGDTNQLRSADKLIF. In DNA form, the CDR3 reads TGTGCCTGTGACTCACTGGGGGATACGAATCAGTTAAGGAGCGCCGATAAACTCATCTTT.

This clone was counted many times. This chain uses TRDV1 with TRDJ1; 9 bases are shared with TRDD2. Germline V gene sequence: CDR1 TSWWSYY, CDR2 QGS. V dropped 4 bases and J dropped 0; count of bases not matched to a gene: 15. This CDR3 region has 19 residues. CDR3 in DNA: TGTGCTCTTGGGGTTACCTTCCTACGCGGCGGCGGTTACACCGATAAACTCATCTTT. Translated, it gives CALGVTFLRGGGYTDKLIF.

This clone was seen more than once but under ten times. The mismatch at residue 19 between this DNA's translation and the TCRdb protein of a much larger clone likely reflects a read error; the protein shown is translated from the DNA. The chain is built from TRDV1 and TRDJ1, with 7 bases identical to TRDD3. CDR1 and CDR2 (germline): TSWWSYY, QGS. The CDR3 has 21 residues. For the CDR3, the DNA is TGTGCTCTTGGGGAATCGCTCTCCTATCCTTTCCTGGGGGTTTACACCGATAAACCCATCTTT. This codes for CALGESLSYPFLGVYTDKPIF.

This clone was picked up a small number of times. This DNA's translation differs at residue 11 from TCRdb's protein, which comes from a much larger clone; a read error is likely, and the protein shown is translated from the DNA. CDR3 sequence reads: CACDDLLGDTRAYTDKLIF. Written as DNA, the CDR3 is TGTGCCTGTGACGATTTACTGGGGGATACGCGCGCGTACACCGATAAACTCATCTTT. The rearrangement uses TRDV2 and TRDJ1; 13 bases match TRDD3. No J gene was available from TCRdb, and it was assigned here by a germline match of the DNA. Germline CDR1 reads GEAIGNYY; CDR2 reads EKD. V trimming: 3 bases; J trimming: 0 bases; junction bases outside the gene matches: 12. This CDR3 contains 19 residues.